What follows is one T cell receptor (beta chain) and its context. Its antigen is still unknown. RNA transcripts gave rise to amplified TCR beta CDR3 regions. RT-PCR in the first round (using the HTBI primer set) targeted the TCR CDR3. From the multiplex PCR reads, TCRdb called clonotypes with MiXCR, one entry per CDR3 protein. The table records under 250,000 distinct CDR3 sequences, around 17% of them present only once. This CDR3 is 11 amino acids long. CDR1 and CDR2 (germline): DFQATT, SNEGSKA (reference sequence). V lost 4 bases and J 2 bases, leaving 5 bases between the germline ends. The sample comes from a study of T cells in Graves' hyperthyroidism and ophthalmopathy. For Graves' hyperthyroidism to be stable, ophthalmopathy could not progress within 18 months. PBMCs were obtained from over 8.5 ml fresh peripheral blood. General study findings and limits: Blood samples included most of the expanded thyroid clonotypes exceeding 0.001.

Sample: blood. The chain combines TRBV20-1 with TRBJ2-5; D may be TRBD1 (5 bases). This receptor was identified in a woman aged 45-60 years with Graves' hyperthyroidism. The CDR3 region has the DNA TGCAGTGCTAACAGGCAAGAGACCCAGTACTTC. Its protein product is CSANRQETQYF.